The clone carrying this T cell receptor (beta chain) was counted only a few times. Its cognate antigen is unknown. Over 18 months, lack of ophthalmopathy progression marked Graves' hyperthyroidism as stable. The patients, who ranged from 18 to 65 in age, presented with newly diagnosed hyperthyroidism lasting under 2 months. These data come from a study of T cells in Graves' hyperthyroidism and ophthalmopathy. Study-level results: Prediction of ophthalmopathy progression came a median around 6.5 months pre-onset.

The trim removed 5 bases at V and 6 bases at J, leaving 6 bases unmatched. Germline lookup yields CDR1 KGHDR and CDR2 SFDVKD. The CDR3 is made up of 15 amino acids. The investigators amplified TCR beta CDR3 regions from RNA transcripts. TCR CDR3 underwent first-round RT-PCR with the HTBI primer set. TCRdb fed the multiplex PCR reads into MiXCR, producing one record per CDR3 protein. This sample has a few hundred thousand distinct CDR3 sequences, with about 14% found just once. V and J are TRBV24-1 and TRBJ1-5; 10 bases agree with TRBD1. The sequence derives from a woman aged 40-49 years with Graves' hyperthyroidism. What was sequenced was blood. The CDR3 region has the DNA TGTGCCACCAGTGGCGAGACAGGGGGCGGTCAGCCCCAGCATTTT. Protein product: CATSGETGGGQPQHF.